These 30 T cell receptor beta chains came from one sample sequenced in a study of blood T cells in healthy people across ages. Using a J-beta primer mix together with a sample-barcoded 5' primer, a second PCR was run for about 6 to 12 cycles. From the 5' RACE reads, TCRdb called clonotypes with MiXCR, one entry per CDR3 protein. This sample has about 650,000 distinct CDR3 sequences, with about 30% found just once. Sequences were obtained from blood. The origin of the receptors is an elderly woman in good health.

The sample holds many counts of this clonotype. The chain carries TRBV20-1 and TRBJ2-6; D may be TRBD1 (5 bases). CDR1 is DFQATT, CDR2 SNEGSKA, per germline (reference sequence). This CDR3 comprises 15 residues. Trimming took off 4 bases at V and 0 bases at J, with 10 bases between the two ends. CDR3 region: CSAKRGLSGANVLTF. CDR3 nucleotide sequence: TGCAGTGCTAAAAGGGGCCTCTCTGGGGCCAACGTCCTGACTTTC.

The CDR3 spells CATSREAGGGETQYF. In DNA form, the CDR3 reads TGTGCTACCAGCCGGGAAGCGGGAGGGGGAGAGACCCAGTACTTC. V gene TRBV2 combines with J gene TRBJ2-5; 10 positions agree with TRBD2. Germline V CDR1 and CDR2: SNHLY, FYNNEI. This CDR3 is built from 15 residues.

This clonotype was seen many times. The chain couples TRBV6-5 to TRBJ1-6; 10 positions agree with TRBD1. CDR3 length: 15 residues. Germline V CDR1 and CDR2: MNHEY, SVGAGI. V shed 7 bases and J 5 bases; nucleotides not matched to a gene: 5. The CDR3 DNA sequence: TGTGCCAGCAACCTCGGGACAGGGGATAATTCACCCCTCCACTTT. Encoded protein: CASNLGTGDNSPLHF.

This clonotype turned up a few times. This may come from a read error, since a much larger clone is one base off. The chain has TRBV6-2 or TRBV6-3 and TRBJ1-2, with D tentatively TRBD1 (5 bases). CDR3 size: 14 residues. Germline V lookup: CDR1 MNHEY, CDR2 SVGEGT. The CDR3 is CASIGPGLHYGCTF. The CDR3 DNA follows: TGTGCCAGCATTGGACCGGGACTACACTATGGCTGCACCTTC.

This clonotype was found many times. The gene calls are TRBV7-9 and TRBJ2-7; TRBD1 agrees at 7 bases. CDR1 SEHNR and CDR2 FQNEAQ come from the germline V gene (reference sequence). The CDR3 covers 14 residues. V gave up 5 bases and J gave up 2 bases; unmatched junction bases: 6. The CDR3 sequence: CASSPDRVPYEQYF. The CDR3 coding sequence is TGTGCCAGCAGCCCCGACAGGGTCCCCTACGAGCAGTACTTC.

This clonotype was detected ten times or more. V usage is TRBV10-3 and J usage is TRBJ2-3; D is ambiguous. Germline V gives CDR1 ENHRY, CDR2 SYGVKD. CDR3 length: 11 residues. V was cut by 11 bases and J by 4 bases, with 10 bases left in between. This chain's CDR3 is CASKSADTQYF. The CDR3 DNA reads as TGTGCCTCAAAAAGTGCAGATACGCAGTATTTT.

Remarks on this clonotype: A read error may be the cause here, since a much bigger clone is one base away. The genes are TRBV20-1 and TRBJ2-7; D is possibly TRBD2 (6 bases). Germline V gene sequence: CDR1 DFQATT, CDR2 SNEGSKA (reference sequence). The CDR3 spans 13 residues. Trimming took 6 bases from V and 7 from J, leaving 19 bases between them. CDR3 amino acids: CSAAQRVHGEQYF. In DNA, the CDR3 is TGCAGTGCCGCTCAGCGGGTACATGGTGAGCAGTACTTC.

This clonotype has a handful of counts. The chain links TRBV7-2 to TRBJ1-3; D is uncertain. V was pared by 2 bases and J by 8 bases, with 10 bases between. In germline, CDR1 is SGHTA, CDR2 FQGNSA. The CDR3 covers 13 residues. In DNA, the CDR3 is TGTGCCAGCAGCTTAAGTGGGAGGGACACCATATATTTT. This codes for CASSLSGRDTIYF.

This clonotype was detected a few times. The chain has TRBV19 and TRBJ2-5; D call uncertain. This CDR3 is built from 14 residues. The germline CDR1 and CDR2 sequences are LNHDA and SQIVND (reference sequence). V gave up 3 bases and J gave up 2 bases, with 10 bases separating them. In DNA form, the CDR3 reads TGTGCCAGTAGTATGGGCAGACTTCAAGAGACCCAGTACTTC. Residues: CASSMGRLQETQYF.

This clonotype was seen at least ten times. The chain uses TRBV20-1 and TRBJ2-5, with 10 bases fitting TRBD2. The CDR3 sequence is 16 residues long. V gave up 0 bases and J gave up 5 bases; unmatched junction bases: 9. The germline CDR1 and CDR2 sequences are DFQATT and SNEGSKA (reference sequence). CDR3 bases: TGCAGTGCTAGAGATAATTTAGCGGGGGGCGTGGAGACCCAGTACTTC. Translation: CSARDNLAGGVETQYF.

This clonotype was detected ten times or more. The chain couples TRBV20-1 to TRBJ1-6; 7 positions match TRBD1. Germline CDR1 and CDR2: DFQATT and SNEGSKA (reference sequence). The CDR3 consists of 16 residues. V dropped 2 bases and J dropped 4; count of bases not matched to a gene: 8. The CDR3 DNA sequence: TGCAGTGCTAGATACGCCACAGGGGTATATAATTCACCCCTCCACTTT. Protein: CSARYATGVYNSPLHF.

This clonotype was counted at least ten times. This rearrangement joins TRBV20-1 to TRBJ2-5; D remains ambiguous. Trimming stripped 5 bases from V and 5 bases from J, with 12 bases between. CDR3 length equals 12 residues. Germline V gives CDR1 DFQATT, CDR2 SNEGSKA (reference sequence). DNA for the CDR3: TGCAGTGCTCGCCCAGGTGGGGAGACCCAGTACTTC. It encodes CSARPGGETQYF.

This clonotype has a handful of counts. The chain recombines TRBV12-3 or TRBV12-4 with TRBJ2-1, with D uncertain. Trimming cost V 2 bases and J 8 bases, with 4 bases left between them. This CDR3 contains 11 residues. The CDR3 sequence: CASSLWYEQFF. CDR3 nucleotide sequence: TGTGCCAGCAGTTTATGGTATGAGCAGTTCTTC.

Of note for this clonotype: A read error is possible here, since a much larger clone lies one base away. This chain uses TRBV10-3 with TRBJ2-1; D remains ambiguous. The J call is doubtful: the DNA matches TRBJ2-7 better. Per germline, CDR1 ENHRY and CDR2 SYGVKD. The CDR3 loop spans 15 amino acids. CDR3 DNA sequence: TGTGCCATCAGTGAGGGGCCCCCCTCCTACAATGAGCAGTACTTC. Amino acids: CAISEGPPSYNEQYF.

This clonotype was seen a single time. The V gene is TRBV29-1, the J gene TRBJ1-2; D is ambiguous. V gave up 0 bases and J gave up 4 bases, with 21 bases separating them. This CDR3 contains 17 residues. Germline-derived CDR1 and CDR2 are SQVTM and ANQGSEA. The CDR3 region has the DNA TGCAGCGTTGAAGATCATGGTACCCGGTCAGACTCCTATGGCTACACCTTC. Translated: CSVEDHGTRSDSYGYTF.

Concerning this clonotype itself: A read error may explain this, as a much larger clone is one base away. This chain links TRBV5-5 with TRBJ1-2; perhaps TRBD1 as D (6 bases). CDR1 and CDR2 (germline): SGHKS, YYEKEE (reference sequence). The length of the CDR3 is 15 residues. The CDR3 region has the DNA TGTGTCAGCAGCTTGGGAGGGGACATGTACTATGGCTACACCTTC. Amino acid sequence: CVSSLGGDMYYGYTF.

In this sample, this clonotype turned up a few times. The V and J genes are TRBV7-9 and TRBJ1-1; D uncertain. Germline CDR1 is SEHNR and CDR2 is FQNEAQ (reference sequence). There are 14 residues in the CDR3. Trimming took 5 bases from V and 1 from J, leaving 11 bases between them. The CDR3 region is CASSPSGGNTEAFF. CDR3 DNA: TGTGCCAGCAGCCCCTCCGGCGGGAACACTGAAGCTTTCTTT. Filled out from reference TRBV7-9 and TRBJ1-1, the complete variable domain reads DTGVSQNPRHKITKRGQNVTFRCDPISEHNRLYWYRQTLGQGPEFLTYFQNEAQLEKSRLLSDRFSAERPKGSFSTLEIQRTEQGDSAMYLCASSPSGGNTEAFFGQGTRLTVV.

This clonotype has a count of ten or more. The V call is TRBV7-2, the J call TRBJ2-5, with a possible D match to TRBD2 (6 bases). CDR1 SGHTA and CDR2 FQGNSA come from the germline V gene. V was clipped by 5 bases and J by 9 bases, with 19 bases between them. The CDR3 is made up of 14 amino acids. CDR3 protein: CASSPGGTVGAQYF. In DNA form, the CDR3 reads TGTGCCAGCAGCCCTGGCGGGACCGTAGGGGCCCAGTACTTC.

This clonotype occurred many times. The CDR3 region is CASSPPLWKASAYNEQFF. Here the CDR3 DNA reads TGTGCCAGCTCACCACCCCTCTGGAAAGCTAGCGCTTACAATGAGCAGTTCTTC. V and J are TRBV18 and TRBJ2-1; TRBD2 is a possible D gene (6 bases). Germline V gene sequence: CDR1 KGHSH, CDR2 LQKENI. The germline V and J ends were trimmed by 0 bases and 4 bases, with 19 bases remaining between them. This CDR3 contains 18 residues.

This clonotype was seen ten or more times. The chain carries TRBV5-1 and TRBJ2-7; weak D call: TRBD2 (7 bases). The germline V gene has CDR1 SGHRS and CDR2 YFSETQ. This CDR3 comprises 18 residues. V dropped 2 bases and J dropped 0 bases, with 21 bases sitting between them. The CDR3 DNA reads TGCGCCAGCAGCTTCCTATCTCAGAGGGGGGGGCTCTCCTACGAGCAGTACTTC. Encoded protein: CASSFLSQRGGLSYEQYF. The full variable domain, rest sourced from reference TRBV5-1 and TRBJ2-7, is KAGVTQTPRYLIKTRGQQVTLSCSPISGHRSVSWYQQTPGQGLQFLFEYFSETQRNKGNFPGRFSGRQFSNSRSEMNVSTLELGDSALYLCASSFLSQRGGLSYEQYFGPGTRLTVT.

V usage is TRBV6-5 and J usage is TRBJ2-3, with 9 bases lining up with TRBD1. Unmatched junction bases numbered 5, after V lost 2 bases and J lost 2 bases. Germline lookup yields CDR1 MNHEY and CDR2 SVGAGI. CDR3 length equals 16 residues. The CDR3 DNA reads as TGTGCCAGCAGTTACGGGACAGGGTCTTTCACAGATACGCAGTATTTT. Amino acids: CASSYGTGSFTDTQYF.

This clonotype was detected only a few times. The chain employs TRBV20-1 and TRBJ1-1, with a tentative D call TRBD1 (6 bases). CDR1 and CDR2 (germline): DFQATT, SNEGSKA (reference sequence). V was shortened by 6 bases and J by 5 bases, with 13 bases between the two germline ends. This CDR3 is 12 amino acids long. The CDR3 DNA reads TGCAGTGCCCGTACAGGGACAACTGAAGCTTTCTTT. Encoded protein: CSARTGTTEAFF.

This clonotype was counted only a few times. This may come from a read error, since a much larger clone is one base off. This chain uses TRBV5-1 with TRBJ2-1; the match to TRBD2 covers 8 bases. In germline, CDR1 is SGHRS, CDR2 YFSETQ. CDR3 length: 14 amino acids. V dropped 3 bases and J dropped 10; count of bases not matched to a gene: 9. CDR3 region: CASSSGLAAAEQFF. The CDR3 DNA follows: TGCGCCAGCAGCTCCGGACTAGCAGCGGCCGAGCAGTTCTTC.

This clonotype has at least ten counts. This chain links TRBV10-3 with TRBJ2-3; D is undetermined. V lost 6 bases and J 1 base, leaving 11 bases between the germline ends. Germline values: CDR1 ENHRY, CDR2 SYGVKD. The CDR3 sequence is 14 residues long. DNA of the CDR3: TGTGCCATCAGGAGTTGGGTGGGCACAGATACGCAGTATTTT. Translation: CAIRSWVGTDTQYF.

The rearrangement links TRBV12-3 or TRBV12-4 to TRBJ1-4, with D hard to call. The length of the CDR3 is 10 residues. Deletions cut 7 bases from V and 7 bases from J, with 4 bases between. CDR3 in amino acids: CASKGEKLFF. DNA of the CDR3: TGTGCCAGCAAAGGTGAAAAACTGTTTTTT.

Turning to this clonotype: This sequence may be a read error, since a much larger clone differs from it by one base. The chain links TRBV19 to TRBJ2-1; tentative D call: TRBD1 (6 bases). The DNA end is a closer match to TRBJ2-7, so the J assignment may be wrong. The CDR3 is 16 amino acids. Per germline, CDR1 LNHDA and CDR2 SQIVND (reference sequence). The CDR3 DNA reads TGTGCCAGTAGTAGTCAAATGGGACAAACTCACAATGAGCAGTACTTC. Translation: CASSSQMGQTHNEQYF.

In its sample, this clonotype was seen a few times. The chain uses TRBV12-3 or TRBV12-4 and TRBJ2-5; D is possibly TRBD1 or TRBD2 (5 bases each). The CDR3 spans 14 residues. V shed 8 bases and J shed 0 bases, with 13 bases lying between them. The CDR3 DNA follows: TGTGCCAGCCTCCGGGACGGAGACCAAGAGACCCAGTACTTC. Amino acid sequence: CASLRDGDQETQYF.

In its sample, this clonotype was seen a few times. The chain employs TRBV30 and TRBJ1-1, with 7 bases identical to TRBD1. The CDR3 length is 13 residues. The V gene's germline CDR1 is GTSNPN and CDR2 SVGIG (reference sequence). V was pared by 3 bases and J by 1 base, with 2 bases of the junction left unmatched. CDR3 sequence: CAWRGQPNTEAFF. The CDR3 DNA follows: TGTGCCTGGAGGGGACAGCCGAACACTGAAGCTTTCTTT.

In the case of this clonotype: This clone may be a read error of a much larger clone one base away. This chain uses TRBV14 with TRBJ1-6; 7 bases map to TRBD1. The length of the CDR3 is 17 residues. Germline values: CDR1 SGHDN, CDR2 FVKESK. V was pared by 1 base and J by 10 bases, with 13 bases of the junction left unmatched. The CDR3 region is CASSQGGMTGIQSPLHF. The CDR3 nucleotides are TGTGCCAGCAGCCAAGGGGGAATGACAGGGATCCAGTCACCCCTCCACTTT.

This clonotype has more than one count but fewer than ten. The chain carries TRBV12-3 or TRBV12-4 and TRBJ1-4; 9 positions match TRBD1. This CDR3 contains 17 residues. The ends lost 3 bases at V and 7 bases at J; junction bases unmatched: 12. DNA of the CDR3: TGTGCCAGCAGTTTTTTTGTACAGGGGGCTCTTGGTGAAAAACTGTTTTTT. Encoded protein: CASSFFVQGALGEKLFF.